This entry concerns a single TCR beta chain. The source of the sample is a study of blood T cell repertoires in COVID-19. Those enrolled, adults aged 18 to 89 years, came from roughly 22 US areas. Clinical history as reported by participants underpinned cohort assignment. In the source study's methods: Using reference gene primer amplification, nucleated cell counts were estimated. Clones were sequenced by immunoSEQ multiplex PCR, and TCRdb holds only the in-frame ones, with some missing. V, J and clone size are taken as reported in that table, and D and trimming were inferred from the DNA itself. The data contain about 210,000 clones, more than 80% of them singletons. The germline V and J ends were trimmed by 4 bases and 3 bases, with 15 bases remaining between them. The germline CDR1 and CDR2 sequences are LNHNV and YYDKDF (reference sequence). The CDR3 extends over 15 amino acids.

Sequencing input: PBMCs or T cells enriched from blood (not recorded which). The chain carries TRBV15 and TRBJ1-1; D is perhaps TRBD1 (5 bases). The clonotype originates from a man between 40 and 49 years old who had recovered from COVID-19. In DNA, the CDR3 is TGTGCCACCAGCATACGTGGGGCTAGGGACACTGAAGCTTTCTTT. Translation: CATSIRGARDTEAFF.